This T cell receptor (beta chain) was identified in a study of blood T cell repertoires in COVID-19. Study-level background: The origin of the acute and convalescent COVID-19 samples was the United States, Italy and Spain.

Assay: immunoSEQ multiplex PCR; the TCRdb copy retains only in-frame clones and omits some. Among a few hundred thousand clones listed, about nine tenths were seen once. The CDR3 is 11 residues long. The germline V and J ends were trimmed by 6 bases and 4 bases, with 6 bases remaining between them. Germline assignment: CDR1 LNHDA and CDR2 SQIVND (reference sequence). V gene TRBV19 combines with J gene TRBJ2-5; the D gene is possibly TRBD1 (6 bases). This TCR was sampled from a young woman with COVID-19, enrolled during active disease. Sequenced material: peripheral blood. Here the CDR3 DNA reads TGTGCCAGTAGAGGGGGAGAGACCCAGTACTTC. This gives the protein CASRGGETQYF.